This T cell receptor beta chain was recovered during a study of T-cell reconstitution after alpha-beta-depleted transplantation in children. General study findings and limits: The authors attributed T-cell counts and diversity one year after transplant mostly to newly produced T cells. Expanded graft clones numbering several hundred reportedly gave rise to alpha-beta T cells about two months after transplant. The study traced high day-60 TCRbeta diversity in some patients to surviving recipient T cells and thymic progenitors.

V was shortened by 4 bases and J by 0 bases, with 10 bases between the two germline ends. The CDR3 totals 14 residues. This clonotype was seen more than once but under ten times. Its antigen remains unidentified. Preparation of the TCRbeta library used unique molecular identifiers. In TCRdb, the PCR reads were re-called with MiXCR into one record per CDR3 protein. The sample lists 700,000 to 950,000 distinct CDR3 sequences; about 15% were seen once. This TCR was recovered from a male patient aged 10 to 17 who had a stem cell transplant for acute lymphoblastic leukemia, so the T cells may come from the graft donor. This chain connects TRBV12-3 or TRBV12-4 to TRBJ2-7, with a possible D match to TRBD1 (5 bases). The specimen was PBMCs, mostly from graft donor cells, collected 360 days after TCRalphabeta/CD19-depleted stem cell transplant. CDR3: CASSYRTVSYEQYF. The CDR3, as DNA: TGTGCCAGCAGTTACAGGACGGTCTCCTACGAGCAGTACTTC.